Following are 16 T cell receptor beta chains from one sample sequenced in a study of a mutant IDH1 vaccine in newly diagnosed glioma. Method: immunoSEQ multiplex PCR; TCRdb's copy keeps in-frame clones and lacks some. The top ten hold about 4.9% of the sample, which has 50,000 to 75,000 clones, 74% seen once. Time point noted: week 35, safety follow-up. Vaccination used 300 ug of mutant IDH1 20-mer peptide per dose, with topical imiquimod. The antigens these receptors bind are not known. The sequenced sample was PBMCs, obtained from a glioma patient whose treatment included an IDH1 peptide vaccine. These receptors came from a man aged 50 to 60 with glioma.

The CDR3 coding sequence is TGTGCCAGCAGCCAAGAGAACCAGCATGAAAAACTGTTTTTT. Translated, it gives CASSQENQHEKLFF. V is TRBV14 and J is TRBJ1-4; D gene uncertain. V was clipped by 0 bases and J by 6 bases, with 8 bases between them. Germline V gene sequence: CDR1 SGHDN, CDR2 FVKESK. The CDR3 consists of 14 residues.

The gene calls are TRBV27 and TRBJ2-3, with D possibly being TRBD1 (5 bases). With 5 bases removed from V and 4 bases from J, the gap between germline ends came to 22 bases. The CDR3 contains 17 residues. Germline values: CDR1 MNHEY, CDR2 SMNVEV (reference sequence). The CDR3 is CASSPTFVLRQPDTQYF. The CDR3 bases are TGTGCCAGCAGTCCGACCTTTGTCCTACGACAGCCAGATACGCAGTATTTT.

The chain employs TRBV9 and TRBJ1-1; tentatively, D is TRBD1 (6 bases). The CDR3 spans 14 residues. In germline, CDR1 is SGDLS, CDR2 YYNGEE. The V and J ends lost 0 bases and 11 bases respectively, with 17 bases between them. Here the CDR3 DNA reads TGTGCCAGCAGCGTAGATGGGGGGGCAGGAGGGGCTTTCTTT. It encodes CASSVDGGAGGAFF.

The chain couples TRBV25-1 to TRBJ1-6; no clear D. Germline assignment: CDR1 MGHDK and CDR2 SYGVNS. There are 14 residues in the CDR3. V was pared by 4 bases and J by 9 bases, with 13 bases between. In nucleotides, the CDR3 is TGTGCCAGCAGTGCGGAAGGTGGGAGTTCACCCCTCCACTTT. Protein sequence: CASSAEGGSSPLHF. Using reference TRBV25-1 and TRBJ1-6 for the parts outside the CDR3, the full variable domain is EADIYQTPRYLVIGTGKKITLECSQTMGHDKMYWYQQDPGMELHLIHYSYGVNSTEKGDLSSESTVSRIRTEHFPLTLESARPSHTSQYLCASSAEGGSSPLHFGNGTRLTVT.

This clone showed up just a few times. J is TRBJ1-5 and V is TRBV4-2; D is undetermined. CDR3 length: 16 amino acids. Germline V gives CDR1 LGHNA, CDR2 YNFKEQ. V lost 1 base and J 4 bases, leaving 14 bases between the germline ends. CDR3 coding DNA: TGTGCCAGCAGCCAAGTCTTATCTGTGCAGAATCAGCCCCAGCATTTT. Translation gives CASSQVLSVQNQPQHF.

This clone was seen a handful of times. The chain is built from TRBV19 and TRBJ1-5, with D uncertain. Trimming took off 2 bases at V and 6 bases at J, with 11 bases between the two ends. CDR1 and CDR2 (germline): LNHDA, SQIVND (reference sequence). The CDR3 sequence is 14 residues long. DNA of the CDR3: TGTGCCAGTAGTATACGGGCCAGGACTCAGCCCCAGCATTTT. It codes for CASSIRARTQPQHF.

In DNA form, the CDR3 reads TGCGCCAGCAGCTTGGGAGGACAGGGGGCGTCCGGGGCCAACGTCCTGACTTTC. Its translation: CASSLGGQGASGANVLTF. This chain connects TRBV5-1 to TRBJ2-6, with 11 bases fitting TRBD1. From germline, CDR1 is SGHRS and CDR2 YFSETQ. The J segment lost 4 bases and the V segment lost 0 bases, leaving 6 bases of the junction unmatched. CDR3 length: 18 residues.

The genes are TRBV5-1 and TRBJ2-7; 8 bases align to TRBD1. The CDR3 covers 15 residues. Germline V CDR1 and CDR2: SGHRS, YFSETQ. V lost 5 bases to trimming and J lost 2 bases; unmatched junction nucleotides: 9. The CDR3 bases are TGCGCCAGCAGGACGGGACAGGACCAAACCTACGAGCAGTACTTC. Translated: CASRTGQDQTYEQYF.

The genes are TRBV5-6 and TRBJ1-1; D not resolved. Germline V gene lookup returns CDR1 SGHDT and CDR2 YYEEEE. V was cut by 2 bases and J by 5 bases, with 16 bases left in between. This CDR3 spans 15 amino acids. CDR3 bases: TGTGCCAGCAGCTTACGCATGGAAGGTGGTACTGAAGCTTTCTTT. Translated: CASSLRMEGGTEAFF.

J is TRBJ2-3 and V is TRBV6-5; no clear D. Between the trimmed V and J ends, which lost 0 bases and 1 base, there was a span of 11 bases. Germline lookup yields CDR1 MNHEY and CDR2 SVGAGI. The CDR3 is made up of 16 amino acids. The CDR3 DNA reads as TGTGCCAGCAGTTACTCCCCGCGGATTCGCACAGATACGCAGTATTTT. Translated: CASSYSPRIRTDTQYF.

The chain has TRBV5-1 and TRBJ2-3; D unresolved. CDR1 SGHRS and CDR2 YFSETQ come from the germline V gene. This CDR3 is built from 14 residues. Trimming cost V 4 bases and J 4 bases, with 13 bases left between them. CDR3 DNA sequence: TGCGCCAGCAGCCTGGGCGCCGACCCAGATACGCAGTATTTT. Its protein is CASSLGADPDTQYF.

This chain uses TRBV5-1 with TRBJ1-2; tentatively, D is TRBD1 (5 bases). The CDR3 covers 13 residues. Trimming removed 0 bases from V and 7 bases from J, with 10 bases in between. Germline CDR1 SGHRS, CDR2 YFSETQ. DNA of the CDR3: TGCGCCAGCAGCTTGGGTTCGGGACGTGGCTACACCTTC. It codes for CASSLGSGRGYTF.

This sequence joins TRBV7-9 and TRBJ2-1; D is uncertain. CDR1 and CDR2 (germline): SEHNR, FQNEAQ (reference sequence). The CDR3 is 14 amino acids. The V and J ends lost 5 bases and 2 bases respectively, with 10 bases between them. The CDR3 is CASSPGVAYNEQFF. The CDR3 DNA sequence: TGTGCCAGCAGCCCCGGAGTTGCCTACAATGAGCAGTTCTTC.

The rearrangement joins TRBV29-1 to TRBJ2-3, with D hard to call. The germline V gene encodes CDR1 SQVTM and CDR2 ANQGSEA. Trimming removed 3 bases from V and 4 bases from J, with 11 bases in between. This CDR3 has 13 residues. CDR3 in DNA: TGCAGCGTTGAGGTCTCCAGAGCAGATACGCAGTATTTT. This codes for CSVEVSRADTQYF.

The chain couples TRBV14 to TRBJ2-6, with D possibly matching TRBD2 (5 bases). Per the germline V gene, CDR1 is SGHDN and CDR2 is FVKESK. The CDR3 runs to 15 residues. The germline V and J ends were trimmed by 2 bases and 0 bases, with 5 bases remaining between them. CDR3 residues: CASSQLASGANVLTF. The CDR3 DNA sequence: TGTGCCAGCAGCCAACTAGCCTCTGGGGCCAACGTCCTGACTTTC.

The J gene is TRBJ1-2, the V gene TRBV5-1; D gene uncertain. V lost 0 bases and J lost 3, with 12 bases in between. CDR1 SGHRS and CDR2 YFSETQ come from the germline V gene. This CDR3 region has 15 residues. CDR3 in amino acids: CASSLAPNADYGYTF. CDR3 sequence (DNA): TGCGCCAGCAGCTTGGCCCCGAATGCGGACTATGGCTACACCTTC.